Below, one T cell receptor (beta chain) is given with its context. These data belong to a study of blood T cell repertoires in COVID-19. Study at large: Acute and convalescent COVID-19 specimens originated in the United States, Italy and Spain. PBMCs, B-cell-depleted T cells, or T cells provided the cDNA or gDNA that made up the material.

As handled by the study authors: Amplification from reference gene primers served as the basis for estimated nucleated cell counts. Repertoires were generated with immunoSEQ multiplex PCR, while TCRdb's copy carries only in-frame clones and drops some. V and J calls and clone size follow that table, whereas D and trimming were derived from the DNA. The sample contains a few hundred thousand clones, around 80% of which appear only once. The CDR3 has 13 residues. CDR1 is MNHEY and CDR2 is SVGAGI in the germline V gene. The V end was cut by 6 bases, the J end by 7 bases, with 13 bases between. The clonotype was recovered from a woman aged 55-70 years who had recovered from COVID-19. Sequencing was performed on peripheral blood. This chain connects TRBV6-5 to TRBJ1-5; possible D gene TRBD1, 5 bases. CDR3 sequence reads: CASSQGGFQPQHF. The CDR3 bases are TGTGCCAGCAGCCAGGGAGGGTTCCAGCCCCAGCATTTT.